This record looks at one TCR beta chain sequence and its context. Some clones are missing from TCRdb's copy, which holds only in-frame ones; the method was immunoSEQ multiplex PCR. This sample has about 210,000 clones; about 76% occur once, and the top ten carry more than 8.5%. CDR1 PRHDT and CDR2 FYEKMQ come from the germline V gene (reference sequence). Trimming at V came to 5 bases and at J to 2 bases, leaving 3 bases not matched to a gene. This CDR3 contains 15 residues. These data come from a study of blood T cell repertoires in COVID-19. At the level of the study: In each case, the material was cDNA or gDNA derived from T cells, B-cell-depleted T cells, or PBMCs.

Cohorts were determined from participant-reported clinical history. V usage is TRBV13 and J usage is TRBJ1-2, with 12 bases fitting TRBD1. The source is a woman aged 50 to 65 with acute COVID-19. The sequencing input was PBMCs or T cells enriched from blood (not recorded which). The CDR3 sequence: CASSTGQGANYGYTF. In nucleotides, the CDR3 is TGTGCCAGCAGCACGGGACAGGGGGCGAACTATGGCTACACCTTC. Filled out from reference TRBV13 and TRBJ1-2, the complete variable domain reads AAGVIQSPRHLIKEKRETATLKCYPIPRHDTVYWYQQGPGQDPQFLISFYEKMQSDKGSIPDRFSAQQFSDYHSELNMSSLELGDSALYFCASSTGQGANYGYTFGSGTRLTVV.